The 9 T cell receptor beta chains listed next were all sequenced from one sample in a study of regulatory T cells in long-lasting Graves disease. Arm-PCR of CDR3 regions and iRepertoire HTBI primers were used to build TCR beta libraries. TCRdb redid the calling of the multiplex PCR reads with MiXCR, one entry per CDR3 protein. The sample records about 430,000 distinct CDR3 sequences, approximately 16% being singletons. Time point defined: newly diagnosed GD, antithyroid drugs for less than 3 months. After RNA was extracted from PBMCs, the TCR library was made from it. The same data also contributed to another study, on T cells in Graves' hyperthyroidism and ophthalmopathy.

Sequenced here: peripheral blood mononuclear cells (PBMCs), sampled at new diagnosis, from a patient treated with antithyroid drugs. These receptors were obtained from a woman in her 40s with Graves disease.

At least ten counts were recorded for this clonotype. V and J are TRBV2 and TRBJ2-3; 9 positions agree with TRBD2. The CDR3 extends over 15 amino acids. CDR1 SNHLY and CDR2 FYNNEI come from the germline V gene. After removal of 5 bases from V and 4 bases from J, the junction contained 7 bases not matched to a gene. CDR3 bases: TGTGCCAGCAGTCTTATAGCGGGAGCGGCAGATACGCAGTATTTT. Its protein product is CASSLIAGAADTQYF.

This clonotype was detected many times. This rearrangement joins TRBV19 to TRBJ2-2, with 9 nucleotides matching TRBD1. The V gene end was trimmed by 5 bases and the J gene end by 4 bases; junction bases not matched to a gene: 2. The V gene's germline CDR1 is LNHDA and CDR2 SQIVND (reference sequence). This CDR3 contains 14 residues. CDR3 DNA sequence: TGTGCCAGTAGTCTGACAGGGGGCACCGGGGAGCTGTTTTTT. It encodes CASSLTGGTGELFF.

This clonotype was recorded at least ten times. This chain links TRBV3-1 with TRBJ1-1; D is unresolved. Per the germline V gene, CDR1 is LGHDT and CDR2 is YNNKEL (reference sequence). V shed 1 base and J shed 1 base, with 7 bases lying between them. The CDR3 has 14 residues. CDR3 sequence (DNA): TGTGCCAGCAGCCAAGTTTTAGGGAACACTGAAGCTTTCTTT. Its protein is CASSQVLGNTEAFF.

This clonotype was counted at least ten times. The rearrangement links TRBV24-1 to TRBJ2-5, with D perhaps given as TRBD1 or TRBD2 (5 bases each). Germline values: CDR1 KGHDR, CDR2 SFDVKD. V lost 3 bases, J lost 5 bases, and 21 bases lay in between. The CDR3 consists of 17 residues. The CDR3 reads CATSDHPGATNGETQYF. CDR3 DNA sequence: TGTGCCACCAGTGATCACCCCGGGGCCACCAACGGGGAGACCCAGTACTTC.

This clonotype was recorded many times. The rearrangement uses TRBV27 and TRBJ2-1, with 10 positions matching TRBD2. The CDR3 has 14 amino acids. The germline V gene has CDR1 MNHEY and CDR2 SMNVEV (reference sequence). Losses at the gene ends were 7 bases for V and 5 bases for J; bases not matched to a gene: 5. The chain's CDR3 is CASTGLATHNEQFF. The DNA for the CDR3 is TGTGCCAGCACGGGACTAGCGACCCACAATGAGCAGTTCTTC.

The table lists this clonotype with many counts. V usage is TRBV3-1 and J usage is TRBJ1-2; no firm D call. The germline V gene encodes CDR1 LGHDT and CDR2 YNNKEL (reference sequence). The CDR3 is 16 residues long. V lost 2 bases and J lost 6, with 19 bases in between. CDR3 DNA: TGTGCCAGCAGCCAATCCTTCGCTCAGTGGGAAGATGGCTACACCTTC. This codes for CASSQSFAQWEDGYTF.

The sample holds a few counts of this clonotype. The chain employs TRBV5-5 and TRBJ2-2; tentatively, D is TRBD1 or TRBD2 (6 bases each). Looked up from germline, CDR1 is SGHKS and CDR2 is YYEKEE (reference sequence). The CDR3 contains 19 residues. V was trimmed by 0 bases and J by 1 base, leaving 19 bases between them. In nucleotides, the CDR3 is TGTGCCAGCAGCTTGGCCCTGGGGGGCGGCAATAAGAACACCGGGGAGCTGTTTTTT. Translating it yields CASSLALGGGNKNTGELFF.

The genes are TRBV30 and TRBJ2-3, with D perhaps given as TRBD1 or TRBD2 (6 bases each). Trimming pared 3 bases from V and 0 bases from J, leaving 10 bases between. CDR1 and CDR2 (germline): GTSNPN, SVGIG (reference sequence). The CDR3 is 14 amino acids. CDR3 amino acids: CAWSLGGSTDTQYF. In DNA form, the CDR3 reads TGTGCCTGGAGCCTAGGGGGGAGCACAGATACGCAGTATTTT.

This clonotype was found many times. The rearrangement uses TRBV11-3 and TRBJ2-5; TRBD2 matches 9 bases. This CDR3 region has 18 residues. The germline gives CDR1 SGHNT, CDR2 YENEEA. J gave up 3 bases and V 1 base, and 12 bases lay outside the gene matches. Here the CDR3 DNA reads TGTGCCAGCAGCTTAGCCCTTTGGGTTAGCGGGAGCAAAGAGACCCAGTACTTC. Translated, it gives CASSLALWVSGSKETQYF.